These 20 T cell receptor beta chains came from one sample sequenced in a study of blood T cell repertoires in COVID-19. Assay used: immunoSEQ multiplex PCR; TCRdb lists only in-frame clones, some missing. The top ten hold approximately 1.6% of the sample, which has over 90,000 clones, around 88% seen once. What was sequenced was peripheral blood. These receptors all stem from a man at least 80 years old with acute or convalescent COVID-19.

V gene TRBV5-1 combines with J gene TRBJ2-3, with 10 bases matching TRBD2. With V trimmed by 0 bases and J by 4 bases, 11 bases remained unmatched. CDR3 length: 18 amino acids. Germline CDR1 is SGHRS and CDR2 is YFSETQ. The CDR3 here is CASSLGLLASGSADTQYF. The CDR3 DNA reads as TGCGCCAGCAGCTTGGGACTTTTGGCTAGCGGGAGCGCAGATACGCAGTATTTT.

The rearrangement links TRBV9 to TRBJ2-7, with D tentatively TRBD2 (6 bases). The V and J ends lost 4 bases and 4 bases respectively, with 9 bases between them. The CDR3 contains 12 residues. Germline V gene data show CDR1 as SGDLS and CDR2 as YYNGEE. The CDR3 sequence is CASSRDFYEQYF. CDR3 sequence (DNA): TGTGCCAGCAGCAGGGACTTTTACGAGCAGTACTTC.

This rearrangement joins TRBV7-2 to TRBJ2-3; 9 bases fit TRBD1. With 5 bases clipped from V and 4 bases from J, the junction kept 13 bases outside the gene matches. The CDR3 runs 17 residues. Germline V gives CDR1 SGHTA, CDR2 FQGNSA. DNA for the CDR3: TGTGCCAGCAGCGCACTACCGGGACAGGGTACGGCAGATACGCAGTATTTT. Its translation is CASSALPGQGTADTQYF.

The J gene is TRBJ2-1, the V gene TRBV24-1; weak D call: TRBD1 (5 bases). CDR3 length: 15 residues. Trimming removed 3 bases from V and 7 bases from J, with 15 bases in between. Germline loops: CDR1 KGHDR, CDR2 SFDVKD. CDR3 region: CATSDPLWGRNEQFF. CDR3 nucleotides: TGTGCCACCAGTGATCCTCTTTGGGGCCGGAATGAGCAGTTCTTC.

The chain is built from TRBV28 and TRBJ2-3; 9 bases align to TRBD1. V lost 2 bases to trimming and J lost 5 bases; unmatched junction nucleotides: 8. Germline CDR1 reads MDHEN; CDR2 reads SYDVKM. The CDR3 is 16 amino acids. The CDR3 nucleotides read TGTGCCAGCAGTTTACAATTCGGGACAGGGCAAGATACGCAGTATTTT. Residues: CASSLQFGTGQDTQYF.

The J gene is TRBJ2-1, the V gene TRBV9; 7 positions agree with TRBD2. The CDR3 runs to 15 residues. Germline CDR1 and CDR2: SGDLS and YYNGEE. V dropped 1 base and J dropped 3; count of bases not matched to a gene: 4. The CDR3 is CASSVNGRHYNEQFF. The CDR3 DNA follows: TGTGCCAGCAGCGTAAACGGGAGGCACTACAATGAGCAGTTCTTC.

This CDR3 reads CASSLQGQDSSGNTIYF. DNA of the CDR3: TGTGCCAGCAGTTTACAGGGACAGGATTCCTCTGGAAACACCATATATTTT. The rearrangement links TRBV28 to TRBJ1-3; 8 bases match TRBD1. The CDR3 totals 17 residues. Germline assignment: CDR1 MDHEN and CDR2 SYDVKM. V trimming: 2 bases; J trimming: 0 bases; junction bases outside the gene matches: 6.

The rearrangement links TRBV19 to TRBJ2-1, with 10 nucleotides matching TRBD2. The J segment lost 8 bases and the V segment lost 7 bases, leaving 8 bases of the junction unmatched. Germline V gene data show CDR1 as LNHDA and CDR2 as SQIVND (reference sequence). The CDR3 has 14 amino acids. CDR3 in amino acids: CASKPSGSADEQFF. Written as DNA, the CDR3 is TGTGCCAGTAAGCCTAGCGGGAGCGCGGATGAGCAGTTCTTC.

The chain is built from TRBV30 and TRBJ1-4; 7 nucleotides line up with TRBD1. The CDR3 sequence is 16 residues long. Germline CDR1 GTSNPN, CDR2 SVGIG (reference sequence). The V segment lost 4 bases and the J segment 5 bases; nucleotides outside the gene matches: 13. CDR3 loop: CAWTNPRTGSNEKLFF. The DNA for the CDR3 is TGTGCCTGGACTAACCCCCGGACAGGCTCGAATGAAAAACTGTTTTTT.

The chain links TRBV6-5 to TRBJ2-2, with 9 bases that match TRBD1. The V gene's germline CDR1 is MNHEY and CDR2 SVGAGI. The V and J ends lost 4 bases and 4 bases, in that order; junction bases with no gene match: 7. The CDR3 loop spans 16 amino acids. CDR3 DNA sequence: TGTGCCAGCAGTTTAACAGGGGGCTGGATCACCGGGGAGCTGTTTTTT. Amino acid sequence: CASSLTGGWITGELFF.

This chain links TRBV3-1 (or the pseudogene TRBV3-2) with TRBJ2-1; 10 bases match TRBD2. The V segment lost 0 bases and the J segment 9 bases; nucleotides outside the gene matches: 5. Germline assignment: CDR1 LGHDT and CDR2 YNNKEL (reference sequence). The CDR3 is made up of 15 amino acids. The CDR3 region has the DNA TGTGCCAGCAGCCAAGATCAACTAGCGGGATTTGAGCAGTTCTTC. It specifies CASSQDQLAGFEQFF.

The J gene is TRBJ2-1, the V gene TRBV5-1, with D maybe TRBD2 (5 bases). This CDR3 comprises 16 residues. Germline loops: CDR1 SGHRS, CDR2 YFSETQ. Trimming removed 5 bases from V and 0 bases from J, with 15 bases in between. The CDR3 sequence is CASRFGSDPSYNEQFF. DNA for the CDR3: TGCGCCAGCAGGTTTGGTAGCGACCCCTCCTACAATGAGCAGTTCTTC.

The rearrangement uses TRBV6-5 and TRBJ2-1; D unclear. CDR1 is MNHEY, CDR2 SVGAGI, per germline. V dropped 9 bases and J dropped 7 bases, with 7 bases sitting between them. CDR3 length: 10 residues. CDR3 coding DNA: TGTGCCAGGCCTAGAAATGAGCAGTTCTTC. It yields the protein CARPRNEQFF.

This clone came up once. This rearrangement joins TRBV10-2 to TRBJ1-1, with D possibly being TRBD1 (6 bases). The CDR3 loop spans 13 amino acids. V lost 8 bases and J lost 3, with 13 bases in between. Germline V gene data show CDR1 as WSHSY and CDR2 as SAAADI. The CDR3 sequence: CASCRDTYTEAFF. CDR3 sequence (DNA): TGCGCCAGCTGTAGGGACACCTACACTGAAGCTTTCTTT.

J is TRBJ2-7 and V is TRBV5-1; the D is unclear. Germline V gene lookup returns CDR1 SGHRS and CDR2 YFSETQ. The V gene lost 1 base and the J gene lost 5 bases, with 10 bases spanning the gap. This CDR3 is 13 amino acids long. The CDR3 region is CASSLLRFNEQYF. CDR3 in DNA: TGCGCCAGCAGCTTGTTACGGTTCAACGAGCAGTACTTC.

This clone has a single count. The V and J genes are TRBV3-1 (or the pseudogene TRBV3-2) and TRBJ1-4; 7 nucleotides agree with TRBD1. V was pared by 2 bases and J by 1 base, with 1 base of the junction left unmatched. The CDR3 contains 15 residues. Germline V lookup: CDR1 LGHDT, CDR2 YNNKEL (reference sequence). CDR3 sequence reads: CASSQHRGTNEKLFF. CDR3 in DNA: TGTGCCAGCAGCCAACACAGGGGAACTAATGAAAAACTGTTTTTT.

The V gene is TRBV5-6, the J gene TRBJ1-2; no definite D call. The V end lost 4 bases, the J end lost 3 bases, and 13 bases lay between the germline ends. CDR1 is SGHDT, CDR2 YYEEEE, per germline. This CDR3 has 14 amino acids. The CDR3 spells CASSAAPDYYGYTF. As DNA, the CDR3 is TGTGCCAGCAGCGCGGCCCCCGACTACTATGGCTACACCTTC.

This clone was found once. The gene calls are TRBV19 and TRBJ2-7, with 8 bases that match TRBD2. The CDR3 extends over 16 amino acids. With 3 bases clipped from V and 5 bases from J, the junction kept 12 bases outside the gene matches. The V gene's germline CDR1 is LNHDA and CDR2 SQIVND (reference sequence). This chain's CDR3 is CASSILSGGVHDEQYF. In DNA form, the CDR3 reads TGTGCCAGTAGTATCTTGTCGGGAGGGGTACACGACGAGCAGTACTTC.

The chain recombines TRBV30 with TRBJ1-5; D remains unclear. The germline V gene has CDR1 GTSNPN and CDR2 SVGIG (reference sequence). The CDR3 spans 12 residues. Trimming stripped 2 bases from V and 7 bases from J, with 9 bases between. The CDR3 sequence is CAWSRGVQPQHF. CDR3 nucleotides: TGTGCCTGGAGTCGGGGAGTGCAGCCCCAGCATTTT.

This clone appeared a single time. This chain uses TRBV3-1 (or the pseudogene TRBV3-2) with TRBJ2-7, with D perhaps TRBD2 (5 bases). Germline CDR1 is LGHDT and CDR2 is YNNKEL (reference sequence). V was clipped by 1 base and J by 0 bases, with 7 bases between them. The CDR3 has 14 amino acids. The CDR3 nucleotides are TGTGCCAGCAGCCAAGCGGGAAGCTCCTACGAGCAGTACTTC. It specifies CASSQAGSSYEQYF.